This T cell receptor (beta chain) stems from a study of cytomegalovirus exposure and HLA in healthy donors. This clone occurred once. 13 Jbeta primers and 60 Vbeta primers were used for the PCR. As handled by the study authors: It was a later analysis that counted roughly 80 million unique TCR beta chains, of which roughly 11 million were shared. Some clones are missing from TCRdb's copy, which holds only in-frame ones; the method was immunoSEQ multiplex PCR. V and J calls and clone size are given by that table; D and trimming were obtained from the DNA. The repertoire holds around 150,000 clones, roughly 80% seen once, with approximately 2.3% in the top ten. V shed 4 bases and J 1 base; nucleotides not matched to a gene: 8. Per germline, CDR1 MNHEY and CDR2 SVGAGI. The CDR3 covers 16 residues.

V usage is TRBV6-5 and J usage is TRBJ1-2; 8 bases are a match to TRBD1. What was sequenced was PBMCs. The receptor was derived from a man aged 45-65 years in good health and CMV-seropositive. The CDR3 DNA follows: TGTGCCAGCAGTTTCAGCCTCGGACAGGGTAACTATGGCTACACCTTC. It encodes CASSFSLGQGNYGYTF.